These 8 T cell receptor beta chains were all obtained from the same sample, sequenced in a study of CD8 T cells in ankylosing spondylitis. TCRdb reprocessed the 5' RACE reads with MiXCR, giving one entry per CDR3 protein. The data show approximately 240,000 distinct CDR3 sequences, 8% to 11% seen once. The sample comprised blood, either unsorted or a sorted T cell fraction (not recorded which). These receptors originate from a male donor with ankylosing spondylitis or in good health (not recorded which).

The chain links TRBV29-1 to TRBJ1-1, with 7 bases lining up with TRBD1. V lost 0 bases and J lost 5; bases outside the gene matches: 3. The V gene's germline CDR1 is SQVTM and CDR2 ANQGSEA. CDR3 length: 13 amino acids. CDR3 sequence reads: CSVEEGGWTEAFF. The CDR3 DNA reads TGCAGCGTTGAAGAAGGGGGCTGGACTGAAGCTTTCTTT.

This clonotype was picked up many times. This rearrangement joins TRBV5-1 to TRBJ2-2; D unresolved. Trimming took off 0 bases at V and 0 bases at J, with 6 bases between the two ends. CDR1 is SGHRS and CDR2 is YFSETQ in the germline V gene. The CDR3 contains 15 residues. The CDR3 DNA reads TGCGCCAGCAGCTTGGGCCACGCGAACACCGGGGAGCTGTTTTTT. Residues: CASSLGHANTGELFF.

The chain is built from TRBV12-5 and TRBJ2-6, with 10 bases fitting TRBD1. Trimming took 6 bases from V and 2 from J; bases not matched to a gene: 4. Germline CDR1 reads LGHNT; CDR2 reads FRNRAP. The CDR3 loop spans 16 amino acids. This CDR3 is CASGPGTGAGANVLTF. In DNA form, the CDR3 reads TGTGCTAGTGGACCCGGGACAGGGGCTGGGGCCAACGTCCTGACTTTC.

This clonotype was picked up many times. J is TRBJ1-5 and V is TRBV2; tentative D call: TRBD1 (6 bases). Trimming pared 6 bases from V and 3 bases from J, leaving 15 bases between. CDR3 length: 15 amino acids. The germline V gene encodes CDR1 SNHLY and CDR2 FYNNEI. The CDR3 region has the DNA TGTGCCAGCAGGGCCGGGGGGGGCCCCAATCAGCCCCAGCATTTT. Its translation: CASRAGGGPNQPQHF.

This clonotype was recorded many times. The rearrangement joins TRBV20-1 to TRBJ2-2; TRBD2 matches 8 bases. CDR3 length: 18 amino acids. Germline loops: CDR1 DFQATT, CDR2 SNEGSKA (reference sequence). V gave up 8 bases and J gave up 4 bases; unmatched junction bases: 21. This CDR3 reads CSTKREASGLPGTGELFF. The CDR3, as DNA: TGCAGTACAAAGAGGGAGGCTAGCGGGCTCCCCGGCACCGGGGAGCTGTTTTTT.

This clonotype was detected many times. This sequence joins TRBV27 and TRBJ1-2; 8 nucleotides match TRBD1. Losses at the gene ends were 1 base for V and 11 bases for J; bases not matched to a gene: 12. This CDR3 comprises 15 residues. Germline V lookup: CDR1 MNHEY, CDR2 SMNVEV (reference sequence). The CDR3 protein is CASSLFPGQEEGYTF. The CDR3 region has the DNA TGTGCCAGCAGTTTATTTCCGGGACAGGAAGAGGGGTACACCTTC.

This chain uses TRBV29-1 with TRBJ2-1, with D possibly being TRBD1 (6 bases). Per the germline V gene, CDR1 is SQVTM and CDR2 is ANQGSEA. Trimming stripped 2 bases from V and 4 bases from J, with 9 bases between. The CDR3 is 13 residues long. The CDR3 region has the DNA TGCAGCGTTGAACAGGACAGATACAATGAGCAGTTCTTC. Translated: CSVEQDRYNEQFF.

This clonotype was recorded at least ten times. CDR3 nucleotide sequence: TGTGCCATCAGTGCCGGGACTAGCGGGGGGCCAGGGGAGCAGTTCTTC. Translated, it gives CAISAGTSGGPGEQFF. The rearrangement uses TRBV10-3 and TRBJ2-1, with TRBD2 matching over 15 bases. The trim removed 4 bases at V and 10 bases at J, leaving 8 bases unmatched. The CDR3 is 16 residues long. Germline-derived CDR1 and CDR2 are ENHRY and SYGVKD.